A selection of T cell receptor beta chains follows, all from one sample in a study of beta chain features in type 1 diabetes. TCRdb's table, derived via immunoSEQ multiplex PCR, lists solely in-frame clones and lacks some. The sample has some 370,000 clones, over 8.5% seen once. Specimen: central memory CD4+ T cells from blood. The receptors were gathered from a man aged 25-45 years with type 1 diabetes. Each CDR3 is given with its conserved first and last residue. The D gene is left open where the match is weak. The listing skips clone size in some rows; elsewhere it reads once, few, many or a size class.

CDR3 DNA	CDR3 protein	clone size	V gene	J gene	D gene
TGTGCCAGCAGCTCCCGGACAAATAGCAATCAGCCCCAGCATTTT	CASSSRTNSNQPQHF	few	TRBV7-3	TRBJ1-5	.
TGTGCCAGCTCGCAGGCAGATACGCAGTATTTT	CASSQADTQYF	many	TRBV27	TRBJ2-3	.
TGTGCCAGCAGTTTATTACGGGAGGGCCTGGACGAGCAGTACTTC	CASSLLREGLDEQYF	.	TRBV28	TRBJ2-7	TRBD2
TGTGCCAGCAGTGAACAGTCTAGCGGAATGTACGAGCAGTACTTC	CASSEQSSGMYEQYF	.	TRBV6-1	TRBJ2-7	TRBD2
TGTGCCAGCAGTTCGACCTGGCCCCGTGATCAGCCCCAGCATTTT	CASSSTWPRDQPQHF	few	TRBV28	TRBJ1-5	.
TGCAGTGCTATTCCGGGGTATGGCTACACCTTC	CSAIPGYGYTF	.	TRBV20-1	TRBJ1-2	.
TGCGCCAGCAGCTCGGACAGGGGTCCAGCCTACGAGCAGTACTTC	CASSSDRGPAYEQYF	many	TRBV5-1	TRBJ2-7	TRBD1
TGTGCCAGCAGCCCGCGGGGGCGGGAGTTCCAAGAGACCCAGTACTTC	CASSPRGREFQETQYF	.	TRBV7-6	TRBJ2-5	.
TGTGCCAGCAGTTACAGAGCTACCTACGAGCAGTACTTC	CASSYRATYEQYF	.	TRBV6-6	TRBJ2-7	.
TGTGCCAGCAGCCAGACTAGCGGGAGTTTCAATGAGCAGTTCTTC	CASSQTSGSFNEQFF	few	TRBV11-2	TRBJ2-1	TRBD2
TGTGCCAGCAACCGGGACATCACAGATACGCAGTATTTT	CASNRDITDTQYF	.	TRBV6-1	TRBJ2-3	.
TGTGCCAGTCCGCCCCCGGGGGGCACTGAAGCTTTCTTT	CASPPPGGTEAFF	.	TRBV19	TRBJ1-1	.
TGTGCCAGTAGGAAGAGCGGGACCGGCTACGAGCAGTACTTC	CASRKSGTGYEQYF	few	TRBV19	TRBJ2-7	TRBD2
TGTGCCAGCAGTTTTATAGGACACGAGAACACCGGGGAGCTGTTTTTT	CASSFIGHENTGELFF	.	TRBV6-6	TRBJ2-2	.
TGCGCCAGCAGCTTGAGTAAGGGGGGGCAAGAGACCCAGTACTTC	CASSLSKGGQETQYF	few	TRBV5-1	TRBJ2-5	.
TGTGCCATCCTCGGGGCTAGCACAGATACGCAGTATTTT	CAILGASTDTQYF	few	TRBV10-3	TRBJ2-3	.
TGTGCCAGCAGCGCGGGGGGGACAGGGAGCTACGAGCAGTACTTC	CASSAGGTGSYEQYF	.	TRBV9	TRBJ2-7	.
TGTGCCAGCAGTCCGGCCCAAGTAAATCAGCCCCAGCATTTT	CASSPAQVNQPQHF	.	TRBV9	TRBJ1-5	.
TGTGCCAGCAGCCAAAGAGGGATCGAGACCCAGTACTTC	CASSQRGIETQYF	few	TRBV6-5	TRBJ2-5	.
TGTGCCAGTAGTCCTCGAACTAGCGGGAGCGGGAATGAGCAGTTCTTC	CASSPRTSGSGNEQFF	many	TRBV19	TRBJ2-1	TRBD2
TGTGCCAGCAGTGATAGGGCAGGGATTGTTACTGAAGCTTTCTTT	CASSDRAGIVTEAFF	few	TRBV25-1	TRBJ1-1	.
TGCGCCAGCAGCTTGAGGGGGCTACAAGAGACCCAGTACTTC	CASSLRGLQETQYF	.	TRBV4-3	TRBJ2-5	TRBD1
TGTGCCAGCAGCTCCGGGGGATTTGGCCAGCCCCAGCATTTT	CASSSGGFGQPQHF	.	TRBV7-9	TRBJ1-5	.
TGCAGCGGTGGGACAGGGGACAGGGCCTACTTC	CSGGTGDRAYF	few	TRBV29-1	TRBJ2-7	TRBD1
TGCGCCAGCAGTGATGGGACCAGGGGGCGACCACCAGATACGCAGTATTTT	CASSDGTRGRPPDTQYF	few	TRBV10-2	TRBJ2-3	TRBD1